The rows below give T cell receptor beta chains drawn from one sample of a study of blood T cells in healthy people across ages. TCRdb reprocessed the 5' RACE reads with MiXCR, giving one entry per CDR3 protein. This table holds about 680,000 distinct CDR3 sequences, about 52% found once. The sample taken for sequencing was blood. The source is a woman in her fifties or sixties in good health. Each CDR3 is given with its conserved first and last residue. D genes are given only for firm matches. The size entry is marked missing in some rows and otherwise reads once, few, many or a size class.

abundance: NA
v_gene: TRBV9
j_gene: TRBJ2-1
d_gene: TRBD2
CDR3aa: CASSVTAGGYNEQFF
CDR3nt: TGTGCCAGCAGCGTAACTGCGGGAGGGTACAATGAGCAGTTCTTC

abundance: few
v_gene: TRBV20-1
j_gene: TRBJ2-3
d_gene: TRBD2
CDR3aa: CSAQSGALAGATDTQYF
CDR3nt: TGCAGTGCGCAGTCCGGTGCGCTAGCGGGAGCCACAGATACGCAGTATTTT

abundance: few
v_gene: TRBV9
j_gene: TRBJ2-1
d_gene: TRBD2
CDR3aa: CASSEGLAGINEQFF
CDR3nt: TGTGCCAGCAGCGAGGGACTAGCGGGAATCAATGAGCAGTTCTTC

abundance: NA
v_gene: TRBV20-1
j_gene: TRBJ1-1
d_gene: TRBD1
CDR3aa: CSASQGLSEAFF
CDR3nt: TGCAGTGCCTCACAGGGGCTAAGTGAAGCTTTCTTT

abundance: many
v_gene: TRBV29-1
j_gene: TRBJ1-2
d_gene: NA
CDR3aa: CSADVYGYTF
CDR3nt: TGCAGCGCGGACGTCTATGGCTACACCTTC

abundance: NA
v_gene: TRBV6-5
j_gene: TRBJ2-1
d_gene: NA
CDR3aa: CASSYGPEQFF
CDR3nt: TGTGCCAGCAGTTACGGACCTGAGCAGTTCTTC

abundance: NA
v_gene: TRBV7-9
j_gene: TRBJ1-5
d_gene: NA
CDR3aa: CASSPTGQLNQPQHF
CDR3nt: TGTGCCAGCAGCCCCACTGGACAGCTCAATCAGCCCCAGCATTTT

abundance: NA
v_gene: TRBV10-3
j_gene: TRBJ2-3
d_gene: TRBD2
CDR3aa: CAILKGLAGGTDTQYF
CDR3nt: TGTGCCATTTTAAAGGGACTAGCGGGAGGCACAGATACGCAGTATTTT

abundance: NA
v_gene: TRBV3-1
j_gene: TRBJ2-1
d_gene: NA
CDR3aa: CASSQREQREQFF
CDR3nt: TGTGCCAGCAGCCAACGAGAGCAGAGGGAGCAGTTCTTC

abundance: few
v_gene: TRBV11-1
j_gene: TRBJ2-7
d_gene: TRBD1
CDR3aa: CASSPRQGSYNEQYF
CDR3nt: TGTGCCAGCAGCCCCAGACAGGGCTCCTACAATGAGCAGTACTTC

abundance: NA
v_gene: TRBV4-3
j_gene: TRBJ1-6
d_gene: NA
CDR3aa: CASRRSPSYNSPLHF
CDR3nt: TGCGCCAGCAGAAGGAGTCCCTCCTATAATTCACCCCTCCACTTT

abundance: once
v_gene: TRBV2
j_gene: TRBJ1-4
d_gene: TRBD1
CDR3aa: CASSRGRDRGEKLFF
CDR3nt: TGTGCCAGCAGCCGAGGCCGGGACAGGGGTGAAAAACTGTTTTTT

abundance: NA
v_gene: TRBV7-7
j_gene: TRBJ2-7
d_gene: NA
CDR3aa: CASSLVAGNEQYF
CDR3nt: TGTGCTAGCAGCTTAGTGGCAGGGAACGAGCAGTACTTC

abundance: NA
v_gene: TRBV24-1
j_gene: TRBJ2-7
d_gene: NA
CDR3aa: CATSDPSSYNEQYF
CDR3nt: TGTGCCACCAGTGATCCCAGCTCCTACAATGAGCAGTACTTC

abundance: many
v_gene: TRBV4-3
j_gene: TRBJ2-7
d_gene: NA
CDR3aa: CASSQDLARGYEQYF
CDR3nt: TGCGCCAGCAGCCAAGATCTGGCCAGGGGATACGAGCAGTACTTC

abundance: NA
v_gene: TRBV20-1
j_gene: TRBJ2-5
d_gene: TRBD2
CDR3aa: CSTLGRARTVVETQYF
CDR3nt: TGCAGTACCCTCGGGAGGGCGAGGACCGTGGTGGAGACCCAGTACTTC

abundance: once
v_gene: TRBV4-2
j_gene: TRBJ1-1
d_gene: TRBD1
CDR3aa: CASSQDGKGAEAFF
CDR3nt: TGTGCCAGCAGCCAAGACGGTAAGGGGGCCGAAGCTTTCTTT

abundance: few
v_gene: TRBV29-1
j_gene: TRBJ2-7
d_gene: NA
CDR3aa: CSVGQDYYYNEQYF
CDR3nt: TGCAGCGTTGGACAGGACTACTACTACAATGAGCAGTACTTC

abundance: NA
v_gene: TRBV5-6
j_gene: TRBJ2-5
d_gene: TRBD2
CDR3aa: CASSLVRSGRAGETQYF
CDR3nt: TGTGCCAGCAGCTTGGTTCGGAGCGGGAGGGCCGGAGAGACCCAGTACTTC

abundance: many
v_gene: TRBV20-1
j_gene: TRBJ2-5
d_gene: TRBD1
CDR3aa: CSASDRVRETQYF
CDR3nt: TGCAGTGCTAGTGACAGGGTTCGGGAGACCCAGTACTTC